This T cell receptor (beta chain) was retrieved from a study of T-cell memory formation after mild COVID-19. About the research overall: Among the donors, TCR clusters were largely specific to each donor.

This clonotype was counted a few times. Antigen specificity is unknown. The J segment lost 9 bases and the V segment lost 4 bases, leaving 6 bases of the junction unmatched. Germline CDR1 is SGHRS and CDR2 is YFSETQ. This CDR3 has 14 residues. Via MiXCR, TCRdb re-called the 5' RACE reads, giving one row per CDR3 protein. The profile shows hundreds of thousands of distinct CDR3 sequences, approximately 21% of them singletons. Findings and caveats of the study: Most CD4+ clones that shrank were in CM and EM, while CD8+ ones turned up in EMRA. Cross-reactive memory apparently joined, as some responding clones appeared in pre-infection memory.

The J gene is TRBJ2-1, the V gene TRBV5-1; 11 bases are shared with TRBD1. Sequencing was performed on PBMCs or a T cell subset sorted from them (not recorded which). The TCR sequence derives from an adult woman who had mild COVID-19 (a few samples of this study predate the infection). Cell type and time point are not known. For the CDR3, the DNA is TGCGCCAGCAGCCCCTGGACAGGGGGCACTGAGCAGTTCTTC. Encoded protein: CASSPWTGGTEQFF.